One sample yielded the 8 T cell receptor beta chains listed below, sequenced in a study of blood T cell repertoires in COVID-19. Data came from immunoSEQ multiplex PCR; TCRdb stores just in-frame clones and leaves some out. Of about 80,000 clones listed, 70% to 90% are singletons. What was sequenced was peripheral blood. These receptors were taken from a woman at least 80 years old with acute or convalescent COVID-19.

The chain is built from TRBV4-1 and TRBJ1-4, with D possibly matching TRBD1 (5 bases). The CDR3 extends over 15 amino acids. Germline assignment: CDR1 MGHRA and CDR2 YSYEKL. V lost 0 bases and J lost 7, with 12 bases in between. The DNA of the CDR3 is TGCGCCAGCAGCCAAGATGGGGGGGTATCTGAAAAACTGTTTTTT. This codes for CASSQDGGVSEKLFF.

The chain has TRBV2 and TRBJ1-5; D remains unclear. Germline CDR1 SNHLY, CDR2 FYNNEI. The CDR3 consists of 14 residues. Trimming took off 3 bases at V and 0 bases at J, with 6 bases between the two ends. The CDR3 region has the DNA TGTGCCAGCAGTGAGTATATTAGCAATCAGCCCCAGCATTTT. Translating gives CASSEYISNQPQHF. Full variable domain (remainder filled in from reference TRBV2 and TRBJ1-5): EPEVTQTPSHQVTQMGQEVILRCVPISNHLYFYWYRQILGQKVEFLVSFYNNEISEKSEIFDDQFSVERPDGSNFTLKIRSTKLEDSAMYFCASSEYISNQPQHFGDGTRLSIL.

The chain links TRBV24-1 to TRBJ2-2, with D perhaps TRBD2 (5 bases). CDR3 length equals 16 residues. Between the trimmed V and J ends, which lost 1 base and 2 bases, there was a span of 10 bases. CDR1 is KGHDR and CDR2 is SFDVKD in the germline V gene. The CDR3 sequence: CATSDFASGNTGELFF. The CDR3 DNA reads TGTGCCACCAGTGATTTCGCGAGCGGAAACACCGGGGAGCTGTTTTTT.

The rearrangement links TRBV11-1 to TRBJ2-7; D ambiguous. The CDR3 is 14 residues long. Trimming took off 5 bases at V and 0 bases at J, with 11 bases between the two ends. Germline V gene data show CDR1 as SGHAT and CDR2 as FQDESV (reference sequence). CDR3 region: CASSPPPSSYEQYF. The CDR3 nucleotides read TGTGCCAGCAGCCCTCCCCCGAGCTCCTACGAGCAGTACTTC.

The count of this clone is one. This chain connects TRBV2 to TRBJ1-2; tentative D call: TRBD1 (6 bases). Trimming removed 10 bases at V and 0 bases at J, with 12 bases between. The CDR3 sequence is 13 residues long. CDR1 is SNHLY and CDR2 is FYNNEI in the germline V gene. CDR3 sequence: CATGRQANYGYTF. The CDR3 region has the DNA TGTGCCACCGGAAGACAGGCTAACTATGGCTACACCTTC.

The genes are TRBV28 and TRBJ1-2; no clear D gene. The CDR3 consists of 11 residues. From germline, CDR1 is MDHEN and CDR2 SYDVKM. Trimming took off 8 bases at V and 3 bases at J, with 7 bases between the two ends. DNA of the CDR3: TGTGCCAGCCGGGGTGACTATGGCTACACCTTC. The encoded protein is CASRGDYGYTF.

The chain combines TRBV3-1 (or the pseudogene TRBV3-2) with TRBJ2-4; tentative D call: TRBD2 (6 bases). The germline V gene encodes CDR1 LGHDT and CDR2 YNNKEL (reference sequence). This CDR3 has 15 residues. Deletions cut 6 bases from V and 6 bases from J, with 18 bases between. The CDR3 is CASSPGGRGGNIQYF. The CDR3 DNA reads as TGTGCCAGCAGTCCCGGGGGACGGGGAGGAAACATTCAGTACTTC.

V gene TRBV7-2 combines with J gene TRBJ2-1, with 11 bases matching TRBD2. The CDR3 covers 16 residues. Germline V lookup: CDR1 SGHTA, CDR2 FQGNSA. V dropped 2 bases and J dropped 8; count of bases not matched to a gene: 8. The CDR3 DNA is TGTGCCAGCAGCTTACGTAGCGGGGGGGCCGGAGATGAGCAGTTCTTC. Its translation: CASSLRSGGAGDEQFF.